This paragraph reports one T cell receptor beta chain. Antigen: not known. Produced via immunoSEQ multiplex PCR; TCRdb's table is partial and in-frame only. Of roughly 150,000 clones in the sample, around nine tenths are singletons; the top ten hold about 10%. The data originate from a study of T cell responses to AZD1222 COVID-19 vaccine. General study findings and limits: Unmutated variant regions are reportedly the target of nearly half of TCRs that are spike-specific.

The TCR was taken from an adult who received the AZD1222 COVID-19 vaccine. The sample here was peripheral blood, taken 28 days after the second AZD1222 dose.

The CDR3, as DNA: TGTGCCAGCAGTTTTCGGGGCCGTCCCTACGAGCAGTACTTC. This encodes CASSFRGRPYEQYF. This rearrangement joins TRBV27 to TRBJ2-7; D possibly uses TRBD1 or TRBD2 (5 bases each). This CDR3 contains 14 residues. The germline V and J ends were trimmed by 3 bases and 2 bases, with 11 bases remaining between them. Germline lookup yields CDR1 MNHEY and CDR2 SMNVEV (reference sequence).